Below, 21 T cell receptor beta chains from the same sample are listed, as sequenced in a study of tumor-infiltrating lymphocytes in primary liver carcinoma. Without any cell sorting, roughly 20-32 mg of bulk tissue yielded co-extracted RNA and DNA. The input was 450 to 500 ng total RNA; TCR beta cDNA was made from it with a constant-region primer. TCR beta libraries came from three nested multiplex PCR rounds using slightly modified ARM-PCR. With TRBV1-TRBV30 forward primers and a C-beta reverse primer, the first two PCR rounds were run for 10 cycles each. TCRdb processed the multiplex PCR reads anew with MiXCR; each CDR3 protein has one entry. The sample has around 25,000 distinct CDR3 sequences; roughly three quarters are singletons. Input material: liver tumor tissue from sampling region 5. Described subset: tumor region T5, tumor centre. The source of these receptors is a woman in her twenties or thirties with primary liver carcinoma and hepatitis B virus infection.

Comments on this clonotype: Without the conserved terminal phenylalanine or tryptophan, this CDR3 likely stems from a read error. This chain links TRBV6-1 with TRBJ2-5; D may match TRBD1 or TRBD2 (6 bases each). Germline CDR1 reads MNHNS; CDR2 reads SASEGT. Trimming cost V 2 bases and J 9 bases, with 10 bases left between them. The CDR3 loop spans 12 amino acids. The CDR3 DNA is TGTGCCAGCAGTGAAAGGGGGGTGTCCCAGTACTTA. Translating it yields CASSERGVSQYL.

Regarding this clonotype: Since a much larger clone is just one base distant, this may be a read error. The CDR3 bases are TGTGCCAGCAGCCCTCCCTCGACAGGTGGAACTGGAGCTTTCTTT. It yields the protein CASSPPSTGGTGAFF. The V and J genes are TRBV11-1 and TRBJ1-1; possible D gene TRBD1, 6 bases. Germline CDR1 reads SGHAT; CDR2 reads FQDESV (reference sequence). This CDR3 contains 15 residues.

As regards this clonotype: Because it lacks the conserved phenylalanine or tryptophan at the end, this CDR3 is likely a read error. The DNA is omitted, as the CDR3 cannot be located on it reliably, and the CDR3 follows TCRdb's listing. V gene TRBV10-3 combines with J gene TRBJ2-1; the table's D gene call, TRBD1, was not cross checked with the DNA. CDR1 is ENHRY, CDR2 SYGVKD, per germline. The CDR3 is 14 amino acids long, termini counted. CDR3 loop: CAISPTATRDEQSL.

Concerning this clonotype: A single base separates this from a much larger clone, so it may be a read error. The CDR3 protein is CASGRTGSSYNEQFF. CDR3 bases: TGTGCCAGCGGTCGGACAGGTAGCTCCTACAATGAGCAGTTCTTC. This chain links TRBV28 with TRBJ2-1; 7 bases align to TRBD1. The CDR3 sequence is 15 residues long. Germline loops: CDR1 MDHEN, CDR2 SYDVKM. The V and J ends lost 8 bases and 0 bases, in that order; junction bases with no gene match: 7.

Concerning this clonotype: An end of the junction does not agree with germline; a read error may underlie this. This chain joins TRBV11-2 and TRBJ2-7, with 7 positions matching TRBD1. Germline CDR1 SGHAT, CDR2 FQNNGV. There are 17 residues in the CDR3. In DNA form, the CDR3 reads TGTGACAGCAGTATGACAAGAGGGGGCTCTTGGACCTACGAGCAGTACTTC. This sequence encodes CDSSMTRGGSWTYEQYF.

Notes on this clonotype: The junction does not match germline at one end; this may be a read error. This sequence joins TRBV6-5 and TRBJ2-5, with D perhaps TRBD1 or TRBD2 (5 bases each). The CDR3 contains 13 residues. Looked up from germline, CDR1 is MNHEY and CDR2 is SVGAGI. CDR3 sequence: CASSADTGLTRYF. DNA of the CDR3: TGTGCCAGCAGTGCCGACACGGGGCTGACCCGGTACTTC.

This clonotype has a single count. An end of the junction does not agree with germline; a read error may underlie this. The chain uses TRBV24-1 and TRBJ2-6, with D perhaps TRBD1 or TRBD2 (5 bases each). Germline lookup yields CDR1 KGHDR and CDR2 SFDVKD. The CDR3 loop spans 13 amino acids. As DNA, the CDR3 is TGTGCCACCAGAGGGAACGGGACCAACATCCTGACTTTC. Amino acids: CATRGNGTNILTF.

Points on this clonotype: One end of the junction fails to match germline, which may point to a read error. This sequence joins TRBV6-5 and TRBJ2-2, with D possibly being TRBD2 (5 bases). There are 15 residues in the CDR3. The germline gives CDR1 MNHEY, CDR2 SVGAGI. CDR3 residues: CASSPRTGFTGELSF. As DNA, the CDR3 is TGTGCCAGCAGTCCGCGGACGGGGTTCACCGGTGAGCTGTCTTTT.

On this clonotype: Compared with germline, one end of the junction differs, possibly owing to a read error. The CDR3 coding sequence is TGTGCCAGCAAACAAGACTCAAATTACAATAAGCATTTCTTC. Its translation: CASKQDSNYNKHFF. This sequence joins TRBV2 and TRBJ2-1; D call uncertain. In germline, CDR1 is SNHLY, CDR2 FYNNEI. The CDR3 covers 14 residues.

V usage is TRBV28 and J usage is TRBJ1-5; maybe TRBD1 (5 bases). The CDR3 contains 12 residues. V was clipped by 10 bases and J by 9 bases, with 16 bases between them. Germline V lookup: CDR1 MDHEN, CDR2 SYDVKM. CDR3 nucleotides: TGTGCCATCGGGCCAGTGGGACGGCCCCAGCATTTT. This sequence encodes CAIGPVGRPQHF.

Concerning this clonotype itself: The CDR3 end shows no conserved phenylalanine or tryptophan, and so a read error is likely. The chain recombines TRBV24-1 with TRBJ2-5; D possibly corresponds to TRBD2 (6 bases). Germline-derived CDR1 and CDR2 are KGHDR and SFDVKD. CDR3 length: 14 residues. Trimming removed 2 bases from V and 7 bases from J, with 13 bases in between. In DNA, the CDR3 is TGTGCCACCAGTGATTCCTCGGGGGTATGGACCCAGTACCTC. This encodes CATSDSSGVWTQYL.

Remarks on this clonotype: It is unclear where the CDR3 begins or ends on the DNA, so no DNA is shown, and the CDR3 is as TCRdb lists it. The V and J genes are TRBV6-5 and TRBJ2-2; the D call TRBD1 from the table was never checked on the DNA. The CDR3 numbers 18 amino acids, ends counted. Germline values: CDR1 MNHEY, CDR2 SVGAGI. This chain's CDR3 is CASSHSPGVGSGTGELFF.

About this clonotype: One junction end does not reproduce the germline sequence, and a read error may be involved. V and J are TRBV4-3 and TRBJ2-3; 9 bases match TRBD2. The V gene's germline CDR1 is LGHNA and CDR2 YSLEER. The CDR3 is 21 residues long. The CDR3: CSSSQDPLTGGRAVTTDTQYF. CDR3 DNA sequence: TGCTCCAGCAGCCAAGATCCCTTAACTGGCGGGAGGGCGGTGACGACAGATACGCAGTATTTT.

This clonotype was seen just once. The chain joins TRBV29-1 to TRBJ2-5; D assignment may be TRBD1 or TRBD2 (5 bases each). V lost 8 bases and J lost 5, with 24 bases in between. CDR1 is SQVTM, CDR2 ANQGSEA, per germline. This CDR3 contains 15 residues. The CDR3 DNA sequence: TGCAGCCTTGGAACCGGAAGGGGAGTTAGGGAGACCCAGTACTTC. This gives the protein CSLGTGRGVRETQYF.

On this clonotype: This CDR3 fails to terminate in the conserved phenylalanine or tryptophan, so it likely reflects a read error. Because the CDR3's place on the DNA is in doubt, the DNA is left out and the CDR3 is given as listed by TCRdb. This chain connects TRBV11-2 to TRBJ1-1; the DNA was not compared with TRBD1, the D call given in the table. In germline, CDR1 is SGHAT, CDR2 FQNNGV. The CDR3 is made up of 20 amino acids, end residues included. The CDR3 region is CASSARVRGRERWSNTETFL.

The CDR3 loop is CASSWGAGYSTYNEQYF. CDR3 bases: TGCGCCAGCAGCTGGGGCGCGGGATACTCAACCTACAACGAGCAGTACTTC. The rearrangement uses TRBV5-1 and TRBJ2-1; D is perhaps TRBD2 (6 bases). The J call may be incorrect, as the DNA end agrees better with TRBJ2-7. This CDR3 is 17 amino acids long. CDR1 SGHRS and CDR2 YFSETQ come from the germline V gene.

Of note for this clonotype: The junction and the germline gene differ at one end; a read error may be behind it. The J gene is TRBJ2-2, the V gene TRBV6-1, with D possibly being TRBD1 or TRBD2 (6 bases each). Per the germline V gene, CDR1 is MNHNS and CDR2 is SASEGT. The CDR3 has 19 residues. This CDR3 reads CASSETLPGGAVNTGELFF. As DNA, the CDR3 is TGTGCTAGCAGTGAAACCCTCCCCGGGGGCGCCGTGAACACCGGGGAGCTGTTTTTT.

As regards this clonotype: One base away lies a much larger clone, so this may be a sequencing read error. This sequence joins TRBV24-1 and TRBJ2-1; D is unclear. Germline CDR1 and CDR2: KGHDR and SFDVKD. CDR3 length: 12 amino acids. The CDR3 reads CATSDFKDEEFF. The CDR3 bases are TGTGCCACCAGTGATTTTAAAGATGAGGAGTTCTTC.

As for this clonotype: A much larger clone lies one base from this, so it may be a read error. A read error is likely, as this CDR3 ends without the conserved phenylalanine or tryptophan. The chain joins TRBV11-2 to TRBJ2-7, with D unresolved. From germline, CDR1 is SGHAT and CDR2 FQNNGV. V dropped 4 bases and J dropped 3 bases, with 7 bases sitting between them. This CDR3 has 12 residues. This chain's CDR3 is CASSSGVYEQYI. The CDR3 DNA reads TGTGCCAGCAGCTCCGGCGTCTACGAGCAGTACATC.

Notes on this clonotype: The germline gene is not matched at one end of the junction; a read error may be the cause. J is TRBJ2-5 and V is TRBV10-3, with no clear D. Germline lookup yields CDR1 ENHRY and CDR2 SYGVKD. The CDR3 length is 15 residues. The CDR3 DNA is TGTGCCATCAGTGTGTCGGATACCAGACAAGAGACCCAGTATTTC. This gives the protein CAISVSDTRQETQYF.

The sample holds one count of this clonotype. CDR3: CASRPSNTGGQFF. In DNA, the CDR3 is TGTGCCAGCAGACCCTCGAATACGGGCGGGCAGTTCTTC. The chain joins TRBV11-2 to TRBJ2-7; D gene ambiguous. The last part of the DNA fits TRBJ2-1 better; the J call may be wrong. The length of the CDR3 is 13 residues. Germline lookup yields CDR1 SGHAT and CDR2 FQNNGV.